Included here is one TCR beta chain sequence, with context. Its matching antigen is unknown. The data were obtained in a study of T cell repertoires and HLA-DP antigens. Study context: Donors were two male and one female, aged 18-to-29 to 60-to-69.

Study-level points and caveats: Naive and memory CD4+ cells were analysed together, not apart.

Trimming removed 5 bases at V and 0 bases at J, with 11 bases between. CDR3 length equals 14 residues. Germline V gene lookup returns CDR1 MNHNS and CDR2 SASEGT. Libraries were prepared by immunoSEQ multiplex PCR; TCRdb keeps only in-frame clonotypes and omits some of them. The profile shows around 110,000 clones, 92% of them singletons. Sequencing was performed on CD4+ T cells from PBMCs. This receptor was obtained from a woman aged 18-29 years in good health and CMV-seronegative. The chain combines TRBV6-1 with TRBJ2-7, with D possibly matching TRBD2 (6 bases). The CDR3 DNA follows: TGTGCCAGCAGTCTAGGAGGGGACTCCTACGAGCAGTACGTC. Amino acid sequence: CASSLGGDSYEQYV.